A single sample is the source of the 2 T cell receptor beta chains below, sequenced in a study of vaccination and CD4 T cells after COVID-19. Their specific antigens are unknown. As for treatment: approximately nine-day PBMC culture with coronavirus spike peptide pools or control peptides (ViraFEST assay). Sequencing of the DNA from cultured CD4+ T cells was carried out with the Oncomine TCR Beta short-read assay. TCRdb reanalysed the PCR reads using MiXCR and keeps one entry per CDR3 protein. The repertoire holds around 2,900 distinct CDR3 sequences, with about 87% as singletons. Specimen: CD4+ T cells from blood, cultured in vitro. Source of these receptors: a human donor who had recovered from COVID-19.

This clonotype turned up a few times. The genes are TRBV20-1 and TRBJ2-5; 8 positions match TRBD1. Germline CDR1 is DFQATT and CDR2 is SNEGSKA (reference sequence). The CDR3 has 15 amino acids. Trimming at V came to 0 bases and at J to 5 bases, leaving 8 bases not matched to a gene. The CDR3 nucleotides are TGCAGTGCTAGAGAGGTTAACAGGGGGGTGGAGACCCAGTACTTC. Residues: CSAREVNRGVETQYF.

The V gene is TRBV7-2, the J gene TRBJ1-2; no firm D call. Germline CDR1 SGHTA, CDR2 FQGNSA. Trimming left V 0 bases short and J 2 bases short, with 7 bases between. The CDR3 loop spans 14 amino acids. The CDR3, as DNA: TGTGCCAGCAGCTTAGCGCGAGGGAACTATGGCTACACCTTC. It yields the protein CASSLARGNYGYTF.